The T cell receptor (beta chain) described here comes from a study of CD8 T cells in ankylosing spondylitis. TCRdb used MiXCR to reprocess the 5' RACE reads, holding one entry per CDR3 protein. The profile shows 350,000 to 450,000 distinct CDR3 sequences, 20% to 30% of them singletons. J was trimmed by 6 bases and V by 4 bases; bases with no gene match: 6. The CDR3 loop spans 14 amino acids. Per the germline V gene, CDR1 is LNHDA and CDR2 is SQIVND (reference sequence). For this clonotype: Its target is not known.

Study-level points and caveats: Seven to nine highly homologous variants made up a TCR beta motif that seemed to typify ankylosing spondylitis blood.

V gene TRBV19 combines with J gene TRBJ1-2; 9 bases line up with TRBD1. The TCR was taken from a male donor with ankylosing spondylitis. Material: blood, either unsorted or a sorted T cell fraction (not recorded which). CDR3 nucleotides: TGTGCCAGTAGTACGGCCGGGACAGGGAATGGCTACACCTTC. The encoded protein is CASSTAGTGNGYTF.